What follows describes a single TCR beta chain. Antigen unknown. TCR beta VDJ and CDR3 profiling used genomic DNA as template. TCRdb fed the reads into MiXCR, producing one record per CDR3 protein. This sample has about 240,000 distinct CDR3 sequences; around 45% occur once, and the top ten carry 7% to 10%. CDR3 size: 13 residues. V shed 3 bases and J 7 bases; nucleotides not matched to a gene: 4. CDR1 and CDR2 (germline): MGHDK, SYGVNS. It was patients with CD8+CD57+ cell expansion by flow cytometry who were chosen for sequencing. The record originates from a study of CD8+CD57+ T cells in acquired aplastic anemia. Findings of the study overall: Between patients and controls, CD8+ Simpson's diversity did not vary significantly.

Sequenced: sorted CD4+, CD8+, or CD8+CD57+ T cells (not recorded which) from PBMCs. This TCR was sampled from a human donor with aplastic anemia. The chain employs TRBV25-1 and TRBJ2-7; 9 bases agree with TRBD1. CDR3 protein: CASSEGQGLEQYF. The CDR3 DNA follows: TGTGCCAGCAGTGAGGGACAGGGTTTGGAGCAGTACTTC.